Listed here are 19 T cell receptor beta chains from one sample, sequenced in a study of Ad26.COV2.S vaccination and SARS-CoV-2 variants. Treatment described: approximately 18 received Ad26.COV2.S at low or high dose, single or two shots; 5 received placebo; per-sample allocation not given. The investigators took samples on day 63 after the first vaccine or placebo injection. Method: immunoSEQ multiplex PCR; TCRdb's copy keeps in-frame clones and lacks some. The repertoire holds 380,000 or so clones, with about 87% as singletons. The sample was peripheral blood, taken in a trial of Ad26.COV2.S vaccine versus placebo. These receptors were collected from a person aged 18-60 years who received the Ad26.COV2.S COVID-19 vaccine or a placebo.

V usage is TRBV23-1 and J usage is TRBJ2-1; D remains ambiguous. TRBV23-1 is an ORF; its function is uncertain. CDR3 length: 14 residues. V gave up 4 bases and J gave up 1 base, with 8 bases separating them. This CDR3 is CASSPRVSYNEQFF. CDR3 DNA: TGCGCCAGCAGTCCCCGGGTTTCCTACAATGAGCAGTTCTTC.

The sample holds a few counts of this clone. The chain joins TRBV9 to TRBJ1-4; 7 bases align to TRBD1. Germline V lookup: CDR1 SGDLS, CDR2 YYNGEE. The CDR3 extends over 15 amino acids. V lost 0 bases to trimming and J lost 4 bases; unmatched junction nucleotides: 3. The CDR3 sequence is CASSVGGTDNEKLFF. CDR3 in DNA: TGTGCCAGCAGCGTAGGGGGGACAGATAATGAAAAACTGTTTTTT.

The V and J genes are TRBV6-2 or TRBV6-3 and TRBJ1-6; tentatively, D is TRBD1 (5 bases). CDR1 MNHEY and CDR2 SVGEGT come from the germline V gene. Trimming shortened V by 5 bases and J by 14 bases, and 19 bases separated the two germline ends. CDR3 length: 14 residues. The CDR3 nucleotides read TGTGCCAGCAGTCCCCGAGGGGAGAGCGCCACCCTCCACTTT. Residues: CASSPRGESATLHF.

V and J are TRBV5-6 and TRBJ1-6; D is undetermined. With 4 bases removed from V and 4 bases from J, the gap between germline ends came to 12 bases. Looked up from germline, CDR1 is SGHDT and CDR2 is YYEEEE. The CDR3 is 15 residues long. The CDR3 here is CASSPDRGYNSPLHF. As DNA, the CDR3 is TGTGCCAGCAGCCCGGACCGGGGATATAATTCACCCCTCCACTTT.

This clone was recorded once. The CDR3 sequence: CASSSVGGWDTEAFF. The DNA of the CDR3 is TGTGCCAGCAGTTCCGTAGGGGGCTGGGACACTGAAGCTTTCTTT. The rearrangement links TRBV6-5 to TRBJ1-1, with 7 bases fitting TRBD1. V was pared by 4 bases and J by 3 bases, with 8 bases of the junction left unmatched. The CDR3 has 15 amino acids. Per the germline V gene, CDR1 is MNHEY and CDR2 is SVGAGI.

The chain couples TRBV9 to TRBJ1-1; TRBD1 matches 9 bases. With V trimmed by 0 bases and J by 5 bases, 8 bases remained unmatched. This CDR3 contains 16 residues. Germline loops: CDR1 SGDLS, CDR2 YYNGEE. The CDR3, as DNA: TGTGCCAGCAGCGTAGATAGGACAGGGGAGGGTACTGAAGCTTTCTTT. Translated: CASSVDRTGEGTEAFF.

V usage is TRBV5-6 and J usage is TRBJ1-3; D not certain. V was cut by 4 bases and J by 0 bases, with 8 bases left in between. Germline CDR1 and CDR2: SGHDT and YYEEEE. The CDR3 has 14 residues. CDR3 sequence (DNA): TGTGCCAGCAGCAGCAAGAGCTCTGGAAACACCATATATTTT. The encoded protein is CASSSKSSGNTIYF.

The chain carries TRBV7-3 and TRBJ1-1, with unresolved D. The V and J ends lost 2 bases and 1 base respectively, with 8 bases between them. The CDR3 is made up of 14 amino acids. CDR1 is SGHTA, CDR2 FQGTGA, per germline. The CDR3 reads CASSLSNGNTEAFF. For the CDR3, the DNA is TGTGCCAGCAGCTTATCAAACGGGAACACTGAAGCTTTCTTT.

This chain uses TRBV7-2 with TRBJ1-2, with D possibly matching TRBD1 (6 bases). CDR3 length: 12 residues. V lost 5 bases to trimming and J lost 4 bases, with 8 bases between them. Germline assignment: CDR1 SGHTA and CDR2 FQGNSA. In DNA form, the CDR3 reads TGTGCCAGCAGCCAGGGGCCCTATGGCTACACCTTC. Its protein product is CASSQGPYGYTF.

The rearrangement links TRBV12-3 or TRBV12-4 to TRBJ1-6, with D perhaps matching TRBD1 (6 bases). With 7 bases removed from V and 9 bases from J, the gap between germline ends came to 10 bases. CDR3 size: 12 residues. CDR3 amino acids: CASIKGGSPLHF. The CDR3 bases are TGTGCCAGCATTAAGGGGGGTTCACCCCTCCACTTT.

V gene TRBV30 combines with J gene TRBJ2-5, with D tentatively TRBD2 (6 bases). This CDR3 is built from 15 residues. CDR1 is GTSNPN and CDR2 is SVGIG in the germline V gene (reference sequence). The ends were cut back, 1 base at V and 7 bases at J, with 19 bases in the middle. CDR3 nucleotide sequence: TGTGCCTGGAGTGCCTCGGGACTCCTAAAATGGACCCAGTACTTC. This sequence encodes CAWSASGLLKWTQYF.

The V call is TRBV6-6, the J call TRBJ1-1, with D hard to call. Germline CDR1 and CDR2: MNHNY and SVGAGI (reference sequence). V dropped 0 bases and J dropped 10 bases, with 6 bases sitting between them. CDR3 length: 11 residues. The CDR3 DNA is TGTGCCAGCAGTTACTCAATACGAGCTTTCTTT. Protein: CASSYSIRAFF.

The J gene is TRBJ2-1, the V gene TRBV14; 7 bases agree with TRBD1. J gave up 7 bases and V 7 bases, and 13 bases lay outside the gene matches. Germline V gene lookup returns CDR1 SGHDN and CDR2 FVKESK. The CDR3 runs to 15 residues. The CDR3 reads CASKSRTGNGNEQFF. The DNA for the CDR3 is TGTGCCAGCAAATCTCGGACAGGAAACGGGAATGAGCAGTTCTTC.

The V gene is TRBV6-2 or TRBV6-3, the J gene TRBJ2-5; D is ambiguous. CDR1 is MNHEY and CDR2 is SVGEGT in the germline V gene. The V gene lost 0 bases and the J gene lost 5 bases, with 13 bases spanning the gap. The CDR3 is 15 amino acids. The CDR3 reads CASSYSRTRRETQYF. The CDR3 DNA reads TGTGCCAGCAGTTACTCTAGGACCCGCAGGGAGACCCAGTACTTC.

This sequence joins TRBV18 and TRBJ1-5; D gene unclear. Germline V gene sequence: CDR1 KGHSH, CDR2 LQKENI. V lost 3 bases, J lost 5 bases, and 8 bases lay in between. The CDR3 is 13 residues long. The CDR3 is CASSPLTDQPQHF. CDR3 nucleotide sequence: TGTGCCAGCTCACCCCTGACCGATCAGCCCCAGCATTTT.

V usage is TRBV18 and J usage is TRBJ2-7, with 9 bases identical to TRBD1. The CDR3 covers 15 residues. Trimming took 3 bases from V and 4 from J; bases not matched to a gene: 7. Germline V lookup: CDR1 KGHSH, CDR2 LQKENI. The CDR3 region has the DNA TGTGCCAGCTCACCCAAAGACAGGGGGTCTTACGAGCAGTACTTC. This codes for CASSPKDRGSYEQYF.

The chain combines TRBV28 with TRBJ2-7; TRBD2 matches 10 bases. CDR1 and CDR2 (germline): MDHEN, SYDVKM. The trim removed 5 bases at V and 5 bases at J, leaving 9 bases unmatched. The CDR3 runs 15 residues. CDR3: CASSNAGTSAHEQYF. The CDR3 region has the DNA TGTGCCAGCAGTAACGCCGGGACTAGCGCCCACGAGCAGTACTTC.

The V call is TRBV11-2, the J call TRBJ2-7; D is unresolved. CDR1 SGHAT and CDR2 FQNNGV come from the germline V gene. The CDR3 has 14 residues. Trimming shortened V by 0 bases and J by 4 bases, and 10 bases separated the two germline ends. For the CDR3, the DNA is TGTGCCAGCAGCTTAGAACAGTTCCGTTACGAGCAGTACTTC. Its protein product is CASSLEQFRYEQYF.

The chain uses TRBV29-1 and TRBJ2-1; D possibly corresponds to TRBD2 (6 bases). CDR1 is SQVTM and CDR2 is ANQGSEA in the germline V gene. Trimming cost V 5 bases and J 4 bases, with 12 bases left between them. This CDR3 comprises 13 residues. The CDR3 reads CSVLGGVYNEQFF. The CDR3 DNA reads as TGCAGCGTTCTCGGCGGGGTATACAATGAGCAGTTCTTC.